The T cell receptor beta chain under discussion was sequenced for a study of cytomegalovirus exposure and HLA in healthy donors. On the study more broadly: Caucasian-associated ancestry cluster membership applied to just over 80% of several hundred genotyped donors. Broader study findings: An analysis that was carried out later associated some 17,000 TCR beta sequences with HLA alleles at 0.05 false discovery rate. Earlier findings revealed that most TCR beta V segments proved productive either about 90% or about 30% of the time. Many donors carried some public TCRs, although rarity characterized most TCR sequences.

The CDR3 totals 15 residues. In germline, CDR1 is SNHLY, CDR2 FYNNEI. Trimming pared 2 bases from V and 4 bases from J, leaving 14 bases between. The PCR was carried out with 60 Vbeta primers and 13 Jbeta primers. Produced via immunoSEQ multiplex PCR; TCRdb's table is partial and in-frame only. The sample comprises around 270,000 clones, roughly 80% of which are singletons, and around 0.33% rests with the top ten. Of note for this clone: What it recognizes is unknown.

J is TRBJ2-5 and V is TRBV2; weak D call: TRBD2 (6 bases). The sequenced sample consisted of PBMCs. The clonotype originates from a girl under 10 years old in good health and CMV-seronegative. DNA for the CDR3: TGTGCCAGCAGTGAATTTCTCAGGAGGGTAGAGACCCAGTACTTC. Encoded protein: CASSEFLRRVETQYF.